This is a list of T cell receptor beta chains from one sample in a study of blood T cell repertoires in COVID-19. Produced via immunoSEQ multiplex PCR; TCRdb's table is partial and in-frame only. The sample includes 100,000 or so clones, around four fifths of them seen just once. The sequencing sample was made of peripheral blood. These receptors were taken from a man between 45 and 60 years old with active or convalescent COVID-19. Each CDR3 is given without its conserved first and last residue. The listing skips clone size in some rows; elsewhere it reads once, few, many or a size class.

clone size: .
J gene: TRBJ2-7
V gene: TRBV4-1
CDR3 protein: ASSPRETYEQY

clone size: once
J gene: TRBJ2-1
V gene: TRBV27
CDR3 protein: ASSSPRVLAGGPRNEQF

clone size: .
J gene: TRBJ1-2
V gene: TRBV27
CDR3 protein: ASRLWDRVSGYT

clone size: .
J gene: TRBJ2-2
V gene: TRBV9
CDR3 protein: ASSRGRTGELF

clone size: .
J gene: TRBJ2-7
V gene: TRBV11-3
CDR3 protein: CSTLDDYEQY

clone size: .
J gene: TRBJ2-2
V gene: TRBV9
CDR3 protein: ASSVDGAGFGELF

clone size: .
J gene: TRBJ2-1
V gene: TRBV19
CDR3 protein: ASSIRRVREGEQF

clone size: .
J gene: TRBJ2-7
V gene: TRBV5-6
CDR3 protein: ASSLQGWEQY

clone size: few
J gene: TRBJ2-2
V gene: TRBV27
CDR3 protein: ASRPAMGRGTGELF

clone size: .
J gene: TRBJ1-2
V gene: TRBV18
CDR3 protein: ASSPDTIYGYT

clone size: .
J gene: TRBJ1-3
V gene: TRBV19
CDR3 protein: ASTPGGNTIY

clone size: .
J gene: TRBJ2-6
V gene: TRBV7-2
CDR3 protein: ASSSLRLSGANVLT

clone size: few
J gene: TRBJ1-2
V gene: TRBV2
CDR3 protein: ASTSDSPGYGYT

clone size: .
J gene: TRBJ2-3
V gene: TRBV3-1/TRBV3-2
CDR3 protein: ASSPGSSLADTQY

clone size: .
J gene: TRBJ2-2
V gene: TRBV24-1
CDR3 protein: ATRDRGNTGELF

clone size: .
J gene: TRBJ2-7
V gene: TRBV3-1/TRBV3-2
CDR3 protein: ASSQELAGATYEQY

clone size: .
J gene: TRBJ2-7
V gene: TRBV19
CDR3 protein: ASSSRDRVDEQY

clone size: .
J gene: TRBJ2-3
V gene: TRBV19
CDR3 protein: ASTGDRGDTDTQY

clone size: .
J gene: TRBJ1-1
V gene: TRBV19
CDR3 protein: ASSIGGGFRVSRAF

clone size: once
J gene: TRBJ2-1
V gene: TRBV11-3
CDR3 protein: ASSLDRASGASSYNEQF

clone size: .
J gene: TRBJ2-7
V gene: TRBV30
CDR3 protein: AWSVQGFEQY

clone size: .
J gene: TRBJ2-1
V gene: TRBV12-3/TRBV12-4
CDR3 protein: AGGTSGYNEQF

clone size: .
J gene: TRBJ2-3
V gene: TRBV29-1
CDR3 protein: SADFPQGTDTQY

clone size: .
J gene: TRBJ2-4
V gene: TRBV10-1
CDR3 protein: AKAHCSGRGMAKNIQY

clone size: .
J gene: TRBJ2-7
V gene: TRBV28
CDR3 protein: ASSWPLSGRSYEQY

clone size: .
J gene: TRBJ2-7
V gene: TRBV6-2/TRBV6-3
CDR3 protein: ASSTHPRRREGPKSYEQY

clone size: .
J gene: TRBJ1-5
V gene: TRBV5-6
CDR3 protein: ASSFWTGGTQH

clone size: .
J gene: TRBJ1-1
V gene: TRBV5-4
CDR3 protein: ASSPNPGRRDTEAF

clone size: .
J gene: TRBJ1-1
V gene: TRBV11-2
CDR3 protein: ASSRNKGQGSDTEAF

clone size: .
J gene: TRBJ2-3
V gene: TRBV4-1
CDR3 protein: ASSQEGRPRVTQY

clone size: .
J gene: TRBJ1-2
V gene: TRBV6-1
CDR3 protein: ASSEQQGGGYGYT

clone size: .
J gene: TRBJ2-7
V gene: TRBV25-1
CDR3 protein: ASTPGGFSSYEQY

clone size: .
J gene: TRBJ2-5
V gene: TRBV19
CDR3 protein: ASSPRLAGGEETQY

clone size: .
J gene: TRBJ2-1
V gene: TRBV6-5
CDR3 protein: ASTPEFGSYNEQF

clone size: .
J gene: TRBJ2-5
V gene: TRBV19
CDR3 protein: ASSSRSETQY

clone size: .
J gene: TRBJ2-2
V gene: TRBV6-5
CDR3 protein: ASKMGGRGTGELF